This T cell receptor beta chain stems from a study of control samples from healthy donors and cancer patients (dated by TCRdb to the early 2020s). Library preparation was by the immunoSEQ multiplex PCR assay. This immuneACCESS table, as held by TCRdb, lists in-frame sequences with V and J called but not all clones. Of the missing ones, under half trace to an unresolved V gene in checked studies; the others have no known cause. This sample comprises 60,000 to 95,000 clones, approximately 84% of them detected only once. The ten most abundant clones make up more than 12% of the sample. From cysteine to phenylalanine, the CDR3 is 14 amino acids long. Only CDR3 DNA is held: 42 bases, read in frame from base 1. V is clipped by 0 bases and J by 1 base, and the sequence between their germline boundaries is 7 bases long. In the germline V gene, CDR1 corresponds to LGHNA and CDR2 to YSLEER. Only one count was recorded for this clone. Its cognate antigen has yet to be identified. It has no much larger one-base neighbor in the sample; base qualities were not kept.

Sample: blood. The chain links TRBV4-3 with TRBJ2-7; there is no confident call for the D gene. The sequence derives from a man aged 50 to 60 in good health. The CDR3 amino acid sequence is: CASSQEQFSYEQYF. At the DNA level, the sequence is TGCGCCAGCAGCCAAGAACAATTTTCCTACGAGCAGTACTTC.